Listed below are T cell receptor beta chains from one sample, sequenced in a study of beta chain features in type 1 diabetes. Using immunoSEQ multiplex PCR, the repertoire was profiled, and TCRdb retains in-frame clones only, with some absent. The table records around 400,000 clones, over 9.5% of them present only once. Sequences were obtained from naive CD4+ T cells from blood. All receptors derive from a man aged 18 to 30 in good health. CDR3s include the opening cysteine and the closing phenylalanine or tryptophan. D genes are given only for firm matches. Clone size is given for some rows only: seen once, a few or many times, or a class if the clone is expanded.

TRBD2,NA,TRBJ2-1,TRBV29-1,CSVVAGGHPEQFF,TGCAGCGTTGTAGCGGGAGGTCACCCTGAGCAGTTCTTC
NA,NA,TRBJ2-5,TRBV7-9,CASSDLGLYQETQYF,TGTGCCAGCAGCGACCTAGGACTCTACCAAGAGACCCAGTACTTC
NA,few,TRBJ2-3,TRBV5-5,CASSPLTASERGTQYF,TGTGCCAGCAGCCCCCTGACAGCCTCTGAGCGAGGTACGCAGTATTTT
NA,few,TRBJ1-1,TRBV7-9,CASRGENTEAFF,TGTGCCAGCAGGGGAGAGAACACTGAAGCTTTCTTT
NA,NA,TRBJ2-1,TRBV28,CASSFAGYNEQFF,TGTGCCAGCAGTTTCGCGGGTTACAATGAGCAGTTCTTC
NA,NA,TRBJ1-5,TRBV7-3,CASSLMGGLSNQPQHF,TGTGCCAGCAGCTTAATGGGCGGACTTAGCAATCAGCCCCAGCATTTT
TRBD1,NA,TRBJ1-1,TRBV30,CAWRDRGNTEAFF,TGTGCCTGGAGGGACAGGGGGAACACTGAAGCTTTCTTT
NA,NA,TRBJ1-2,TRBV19,CASSIASVNYGYTF,TGTGCCAGTAGTATAGCGTCAGTTAACTATGGCTACACCTTC
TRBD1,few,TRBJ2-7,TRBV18,CASSPRGQVSYEQYF,TGTGCCAGCTCACCGAGGGGACAGGTTTCCTACGAGCAGTACTTC
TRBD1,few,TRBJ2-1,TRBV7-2,CASSRTGGSYNEQFF,TGTGCCAGCAGCCGGACAGGGGGTTCCTACAATGAGCAGTTCTTC
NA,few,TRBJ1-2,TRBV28,CASSSTTGNTF,TGTGCCAGCAGCTCCACGACAGGCAACACCTTC
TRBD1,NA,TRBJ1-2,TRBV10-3,CASEGAIRYTF,TGTGCCAGCGAGGGGGCTATACGCTACACCTTC
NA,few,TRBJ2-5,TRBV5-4,CAGLTRWETQYF,TGTGCCGGCCTGACTAGGTGGGAGACCCAGTACTTC
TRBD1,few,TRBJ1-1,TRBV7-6,CASSMFRDRDRVPRF,TGTGCCAGCAGTATGTTCCGGGACAGGGACCGCGTACCGAGATTT
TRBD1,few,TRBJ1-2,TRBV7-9,CASSLIGQGPYGYTF,TGTGCCAGCAGCTTGATAGGACAGGGGCCCTATGGCTACACCTTC
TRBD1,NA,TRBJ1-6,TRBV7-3,CASSASTGNHSPLHF,TGTGCCAGCAGCGCCTCGACAGGGAATCATTCACCCCTCCACTTT